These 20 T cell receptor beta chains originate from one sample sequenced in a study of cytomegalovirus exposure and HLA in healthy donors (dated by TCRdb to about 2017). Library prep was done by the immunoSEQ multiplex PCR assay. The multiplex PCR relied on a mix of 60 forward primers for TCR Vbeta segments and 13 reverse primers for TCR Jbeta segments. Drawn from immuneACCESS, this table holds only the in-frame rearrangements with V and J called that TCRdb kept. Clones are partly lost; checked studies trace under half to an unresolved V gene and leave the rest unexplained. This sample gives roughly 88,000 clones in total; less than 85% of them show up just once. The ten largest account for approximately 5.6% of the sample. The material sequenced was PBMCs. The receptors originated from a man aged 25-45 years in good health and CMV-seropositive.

The CDR3 here is CASSLGAGAYEQYF. The CDR3 bases are TGTGCCAGCAGCTTAGGGGCCGGGGCCTACGAGCAGTACTTC. The rearrangement uses TRBV7-2 and TRBJ2-7; a possible D gene is TRBD2 (5 bases). V lost 1 base and J lost 2, with 9 bases in between. The CDR3 length is 14 residues. Germline assignment: CDR1 SGHTA and CDR2 FQGNSA.

CDR3 DNA: TGTGCCAGTAGTCCTACTCAGGCGGGAGAGACCCAGTACTTC. Protein product: CASSPTQAGETQYF. The chain couples TRBV19 to TRBJ2-5, with D perhaps matching TRBD2 (5 bases). Germline V lookup: CDR1 LNHDA, CDR2 SQIVND (reference sequence). V was pared by 5 bases and J by 4 bases, with 14 bases between. The CDR3 consists of 14 residues.

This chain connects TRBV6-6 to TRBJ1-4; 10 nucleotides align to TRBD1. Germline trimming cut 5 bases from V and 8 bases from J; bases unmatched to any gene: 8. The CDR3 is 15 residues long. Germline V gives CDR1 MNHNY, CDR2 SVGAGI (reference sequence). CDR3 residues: CASSRTTGGAEKLFF. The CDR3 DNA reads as TGTGCCAGCAGTCGAACGACAGGGGGCGCCGAAAAACTGTTTTTT.

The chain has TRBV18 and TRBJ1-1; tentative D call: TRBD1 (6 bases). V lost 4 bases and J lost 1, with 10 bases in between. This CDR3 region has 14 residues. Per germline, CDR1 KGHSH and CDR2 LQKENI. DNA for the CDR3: TGTGCCAGCTCACTTCAGGGGCCGAACACTGAAGCTTTCTTT. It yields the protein CASSLQGPNTEAFF.

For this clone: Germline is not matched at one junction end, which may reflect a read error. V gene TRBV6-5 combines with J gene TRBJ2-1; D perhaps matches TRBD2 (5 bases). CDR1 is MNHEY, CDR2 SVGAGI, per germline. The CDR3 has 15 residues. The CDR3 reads CAGSYGLANHNEQFF. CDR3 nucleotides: TGTGCCGGCAGTTACGGCCTAGCCAACCACAATGAGCAGTTCTTC.

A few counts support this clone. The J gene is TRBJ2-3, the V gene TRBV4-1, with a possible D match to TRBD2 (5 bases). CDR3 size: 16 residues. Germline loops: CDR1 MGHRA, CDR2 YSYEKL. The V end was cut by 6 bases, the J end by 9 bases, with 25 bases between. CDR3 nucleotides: TGCGCCAGCAGGGTTGACAATAGCGCACATGGATCCACGCAGTATTTT. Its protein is CASRVDNSAHGSTQYF.

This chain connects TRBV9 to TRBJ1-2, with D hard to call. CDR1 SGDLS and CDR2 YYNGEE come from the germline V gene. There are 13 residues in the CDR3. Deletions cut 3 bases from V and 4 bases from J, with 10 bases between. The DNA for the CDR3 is TGTGCCAGCAGCGCCTACCGAGGCTATGGCTACACCTTC. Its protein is CASSAYRGYGYTF.

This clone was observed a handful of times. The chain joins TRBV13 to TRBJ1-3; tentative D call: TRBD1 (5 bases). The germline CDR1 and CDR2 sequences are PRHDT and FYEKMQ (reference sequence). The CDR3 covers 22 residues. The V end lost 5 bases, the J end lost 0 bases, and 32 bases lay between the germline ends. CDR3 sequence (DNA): TGTGCCAGCAGCGCCCCCCCGGGCAGGGAAGGCCAGACCCCGAGCTCTGGAAACACCATATATTTT. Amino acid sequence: CASSAPPGREGQTPSSGNTIYF. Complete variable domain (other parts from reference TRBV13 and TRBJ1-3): AAGVIQSPRHLIKEKRETATLKCYPIPRHDTVYWYQQGPGQDPQFLISFYEKMQSDKGSIPDRFSAQQFSDYHSELNMSSLELGDSALYFCASSAPPGREGQTPSSGNTIYFGEGSWLTVV.

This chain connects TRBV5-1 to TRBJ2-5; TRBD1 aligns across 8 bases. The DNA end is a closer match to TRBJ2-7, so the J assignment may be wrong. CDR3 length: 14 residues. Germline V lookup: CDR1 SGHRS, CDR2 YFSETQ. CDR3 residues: CASSKTGVTYEQYF. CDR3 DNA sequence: TGCGCCAGCAGCAAGACAGGGGTCACCTACGAGCAGTACTTC.

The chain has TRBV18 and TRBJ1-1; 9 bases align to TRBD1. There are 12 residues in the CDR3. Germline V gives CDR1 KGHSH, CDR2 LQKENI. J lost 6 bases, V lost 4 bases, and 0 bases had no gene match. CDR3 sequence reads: CASSRQGAEAFF. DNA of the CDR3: TGTGCCAGCTCACGACAGGGGGCTGAAGCTTTCTTT.

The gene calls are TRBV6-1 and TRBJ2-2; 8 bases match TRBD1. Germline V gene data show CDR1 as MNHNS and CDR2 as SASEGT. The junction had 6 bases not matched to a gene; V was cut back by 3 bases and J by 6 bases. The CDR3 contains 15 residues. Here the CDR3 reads CASSEDRVLPGELFF. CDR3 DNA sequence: TGTGCCAGCAGTGAGGACAGGGTTTTGCCCGGGGAGCTGTTTTTT.

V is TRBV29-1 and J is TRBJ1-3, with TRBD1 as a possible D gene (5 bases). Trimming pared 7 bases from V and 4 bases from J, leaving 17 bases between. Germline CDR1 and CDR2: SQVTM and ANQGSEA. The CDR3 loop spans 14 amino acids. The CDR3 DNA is TGCAGCGCTACGTCGGCCCAGGGAGGAAACACCATATATTTT. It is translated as CSATSAQGGNTIYF.

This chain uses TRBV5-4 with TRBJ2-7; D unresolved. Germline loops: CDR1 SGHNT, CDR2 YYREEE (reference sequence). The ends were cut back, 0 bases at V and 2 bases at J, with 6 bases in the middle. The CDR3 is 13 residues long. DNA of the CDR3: TGTGCCAGCAGCTTGGACACCGCCTACGAGCAGTACTTC. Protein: CASSLDTAYEQYF.

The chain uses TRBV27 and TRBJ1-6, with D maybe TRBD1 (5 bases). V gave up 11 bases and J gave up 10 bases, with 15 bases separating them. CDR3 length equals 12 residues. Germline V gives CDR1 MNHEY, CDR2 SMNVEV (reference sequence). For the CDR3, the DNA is TGTGCCTCGGGGGAGATTAGGTCACCCCTCCACTTT. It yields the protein CASGEIRSPLHF.

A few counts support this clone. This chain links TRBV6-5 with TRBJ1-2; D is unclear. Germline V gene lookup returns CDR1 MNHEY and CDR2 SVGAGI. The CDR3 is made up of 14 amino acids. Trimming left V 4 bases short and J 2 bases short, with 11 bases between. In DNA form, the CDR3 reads TGTGCCAGCAGTTCCGGGAGGGCAAACTATGGCTACACCTTC. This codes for CASSSGRANYGYTF.

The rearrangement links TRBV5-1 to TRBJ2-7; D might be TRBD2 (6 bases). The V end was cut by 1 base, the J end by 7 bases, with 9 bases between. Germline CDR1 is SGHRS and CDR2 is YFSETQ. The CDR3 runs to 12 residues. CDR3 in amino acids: CASSLWAGEQYF. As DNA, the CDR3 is TGCGCCAGCAGCTTGTGGGCGGGAGAGCAGTACTTC.

CDR3 in amino acids: CASSRRTSGYNEQFF. The CDR3 coding sequence is TGTGCCAGCTCACGACGAACTAGCGGTTACAATGAGCAGTTCTTC. The chain carries TRBV18 and TRBJ2-1, with 8 positions matching TRBD2. V dropped 4 bases and J dropped 4; count of bases not matched to a gene: 6. CDR1 KGHSH and CDR2 LQKENI come from the germline V gene. CDR3 size: 15 residues.

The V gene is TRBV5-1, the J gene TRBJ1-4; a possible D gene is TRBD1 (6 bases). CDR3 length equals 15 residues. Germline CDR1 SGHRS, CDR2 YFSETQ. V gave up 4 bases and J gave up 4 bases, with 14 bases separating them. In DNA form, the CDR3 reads TGCGCCAGCAGCAGGACGGGACACGGTAATGAAAAACTGTTTTTT. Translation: CASSRTGHGNEKLFF.

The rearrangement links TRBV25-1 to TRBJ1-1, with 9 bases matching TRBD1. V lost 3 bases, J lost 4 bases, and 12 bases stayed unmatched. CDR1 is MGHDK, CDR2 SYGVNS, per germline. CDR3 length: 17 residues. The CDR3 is CASSDNRGRWGGTEAFF. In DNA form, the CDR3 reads TGTGCCAGCAGTGATAACAGGGGGCGGTGGGGGGGCACTGAAGCTTTCTTT.

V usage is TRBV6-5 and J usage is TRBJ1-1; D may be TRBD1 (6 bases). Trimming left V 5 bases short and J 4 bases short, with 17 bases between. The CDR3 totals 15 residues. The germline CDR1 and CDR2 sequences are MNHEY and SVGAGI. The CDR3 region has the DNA TGTGCCAGCAGTATAACGGACGGGGGGGCCACTGAAGCTTTCTTT. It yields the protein CASSITDGGATEAFF.